Listed here are 2 T cell receptor beta chains from one sample, sequenced in a study of T cell repertoires in cytomegalovirus infection. TCRdb passed the reads through MiXCR, listing each CDR3 protein once. Of roughly 280,000 distinct CDR3 sequences in the sample, approximately 13% were seen once. The sequencing sample was made of PBMCs. The receptors come from a human donor in good health (CMV status not recorded). Some clones in this sample may be carry-over from other donors' samples.

The J gene is TRBJ2-7, the V gene TRBV6-2 or TRBV6-3; D gene uncertain. V lost 6 bases to trimming and J lost 0 bases, with 9 bases between them. Germline CDR1 and CDR2: MNHEY and SVGEGT. The CDR3 consists of 13 residues. The CDR3 DNA reads as TGTGCCAGCAGGGGCGATAGCTCCTACGAGCAGTACTTC. It encodes CASRGDSSYEQYF.

This clonotype was observed a few times. J is TRBJ2-3 and V is TRBV20-1; D unresolved. The CDR3 extends over 14 amino acids. CDR1 and CDR2 from the germline V gene are DFQATT and SNEGSKA (reference sequence). The V end lost 4 bases, the J end lost 6 bases, and 17 bases lay between the germline ends. In DNA, the CDR3 is TGCAGTGCTAAAGTCCCCACCACAAGGGATACGCAGTATTTT. Amino acids: CSAKVPTTRDTQYF.